This T cell receptor beta chain stems from a study of shared clonotypes between healthy human individuals. Study-wide background: Researchers assigned three CD4 naive, three CD4 memory, two CD8 naive and one CD8 memory plate to each donor. Study observations and caveats: Sampling included only blood; tissue repertoires likely differ. Relative to clonotypes present in all four donors, those not shared had lower generation probabilities.

CD45RO-negative, CCR7-positively selected cells formed the naive CD8 fraction, excluding terminally differentiated effector memory CD45RA+ cells. Caucasian adults residing in Nashville, Tennessee made up all the donors. Libraries were prepared by immunoSEQ multiplex PCR; TCRdb keeps only in-frame clonotypes and omits some of them. Of about 2,200,000 clones in the sample, 90% to 95% were seen once. To note about this clone: The antigen is not known.

The CDR3 runs to 15 residues. From germline, CDR1 is SGHDT and CDR2 YYEEEE. Deletions cut 0 bases from V and 7 bases from J, with 14 bases between. The rearrangement links TRBV5-6 to TRBJ2-1, with D maybe TRBD2 (5 bases). Material: naive CD8+ T cells from PBMCs. The receptor was isolated from a man younger than 35 in good health. Some clones in this sample may be carry-over from other donors' samples. Here the CDR3 DNA reads TGTGCCAGCAGCTTGGAACTAGGACCCAATAATGAGCAGTTCTTC. Residues: CASSLELGPNNEQFF.